These T cell receptor beta chains were read from a single sample in a study of blood T cell repertoires in COVID-19. Method: immunoSEQ multiplex PCR; TCRdb's copy keeps in-frame clones and lacks some. The sample lists just under 85,000 clones, about 83% occurring once. Sequenced material: peripheral blood. The receptors were sampled from a woman in her sixties or seventies with acute or convalescent COVID-19. Both conserved end residues are part of each CDR3. Fields, in order: D gene, J gene, clone size, V gene, CDR3 DNA, CDR3 protein. A D gene is named only where the DNA matches it firmly. The size field is filled for only some rows; it gives once, few, many or a size class.

d_gene: TRBD1; j_gene: TRBJ1-2; abundance: .; v_gene: TRBV7-9; CDR3nt: TGTGCCAGCAGCCGACCGGGACAGCACTATGGCTACACCTTC; CDR3aa: CASSRPGQHYGYTF
d_gene: TRBD1; j_gene: TRBJ2-7; abundance: few; v_gene: TRBV5-6; CDR3nt: TGTGCCAGCAGCGGGGACAGGGTCACCTACGAGCAGTACTTC; CDR3aa: CASSGDRVTYEQYF
d_gene: TRBD1; j_gene: TRBJ1-4; abundance: .; v_gene: TRBV30; CDR3nt: TGTGCCTCAACCCCCGGGACAGTAAATGAAAAACTGTTTTTT; CDR3aa: CASTPGTVNEKLFF
d_gene: TRBD1; j_gene: TRBJ1-2; abundance: .; v_gene: TRBV27; CDR3nt: TGTGCCAGCAGTACCGGGCCCCAGGGGGCCGGCTACACCTTC; CDR3aa: CASSTGPQGAGYTF
d_gene: TRBD2; j_gene: TRBJ2-7; abundance: once; v_gene: TRBV5-1; CDR3nt: TGCGCCAGCAGCCCCCGGACTAGCGGGAGTATGGGCGAGCAGTACTTC; CDR3aa: CASSPRTSGSMGEQYF
d_gene: .; j_gene: TRBJ1-3; abundance: .; v_gene: TRBV30; CDR3nt: TGTGCCTGGATCGGGGGGTCTGGAAACACCATATATTTT; CDR3aa: CAWIGGSGNTIYF
d_gene: TRBD1; j_gene: TRBJ1-1; abundance: .; v_gene: TRBV6-5; CDR3nt: TGTGCCAGCAGCCTCGACAGGGTTTACACTGAAGCTTTCTTT; CDR3aa: CASSLDRVYTEAFF
d_gene: TRBD1; j_gene: TRBJ1-2; abundance: .; v_gene: TRBV5-1; CDR3nt: TGCGCCAGCAGCTTAGCCGGGACAGGCCCGGGTGGCTACACCTTC; CDR3aa: CASSLAGTGPGGYTF
d_gene: .; j_gene: TRBJ2-3; abundance: .; v_gene: TRBV7-2; CDR3nt: TGTGCCAGCAGCGGGCAACGGACAGATACGCAGTATTTT; CDR3aa: CASSGQRTDTQYF
d_gene: TRBD1; j_gene: TRBJ1-2; abundance: .; v_gene: TRBV6-1; CDR3nt: TGTGCCAGCAGTGAAGCGCTCGGACAGGGGATGAATGGCTACACCTTC; CDR3aa: CASSEALGQGMNGYTF
d_gene: .; j_gene: TRBJ2-5; abundance: .; v_gene: TRBV5-4; CDR3nt: TGTGCCAGCAGCCCCCGACAGACTTTCTTAGAGACCCAGTACTTC; CDR3aa: CASSPRQTFLETQYF
d_gene: TRBD2; j_gene: TRBJ2-1; abundance: .; v_gene: TRBV7-7; CDR3nt: TGTGCTAGCAGCTTAGAAAGGAAACTAGCGGGTTGGAGCTACAATGAGCAGTTCTTC; CDR3aa: CASSLERKLAGWSYNEQFF
d_gene: TRBD2; j_gene: TRBJ2-1; abundance: .; v_gene: TRBV15; CDR3nt: TGTGCCACCAGCAAGACTAGCGGAACCTACAATGAGCAGTTCTTC; CDR3aa: CATSKTSGTYNEQFF
d_gene: .; j_gene: TRBJ1-4; abundance: .; v_gene: TRBV3-1/TRBV3-2; CDR3nt: TGTGCCAGCAGTCCCGGACGGGGGGAAAAACTGTTTTTT; CDR3aa: CASSPGRGEKLFF
d_gene: .; j_gene: TRBJ1-5; abundance: .; v_gene: TRBV7-3; CDR3nt: TGTGCCGGCCCCCGGAGGGGTCAGCCCCAGCATTTT; CDR3aa: CAGPRRGQPQHF
d_gene: .; j_gene: TRBJ2-3; abundance: .; v_gene: TRBV3-1/TRBV3-2; CDR3nt: TGTGCCAGCTCACCAACGGGTAGCGAAGGGACGCAGTATTTT; CDR3aa: CASSPTGSEGTQYF
d_gene: TRBD1; j_gene: TRBJ1-5; abundance: .; v_gene: TRBV11-2; CDR3nt: TGTGCCAGCAGCCCGACAGGGTTTGGCGATCAGCCCCAGCATTTT; CDR3aa: CASSPTGFGDQPQHF
d_gene: .; j_gene: TRBJ1-5; abundance: medium-sized; v_gene: TRBV7-9; CDR3nt: TGTGCCAGCAGCTTAGTTTTAGGACTTGGTAGGTCGGCAAATCAGCCCCAGCATTTT; CDR3aa: CASSLVLGLGRSANQPQHF
d_gene: TRBD1; j_gene: TRBJ1-3; abundance: .; v_gene: TRBV7-2; CDR3nt: TGTGCCAGCAGCGATAACAGGGGGACCGGAAACACCATATATTTT; CDR3aa: CASSDNRGTGNTIYF
d_gene: .; j_gene: TRBJ1-1; abundance: .; v_gene: TRBV7-8; CDR3nt: TGTGCCAGCAGTCAGGACACATTTAACACTGAAGCTTTCTTT; CDR3aa: CASSQDTFNTEAFF
d_gene: .; j_gene: TRBJ1-1; abundance: .; v_gene: TRBV10-3; CDR3nt: TGTGCCATCAGTGAGTCGGAGGGATGGACTGAAGCTTTCTTT; CDR3aa: CAISESEGWTEAFF
d_gene: .; j_gene: TRBJ1-2; abundance: .; v_gene: TRBV19; CDR3nt: TGTGCCAGTAGTAAGACAGATGCATATGGCTACACCTTC; CDR3aa: CASSKTDAYGYTF
d_gene: .; j_gene: TRBJ1-6; abundance: .; v_gene: TRBV23-1; CDR3nt: TGCGCCAGCAGTCAAGGACAGACCCCTCCACACCACAATTCACCCCTCCACTTT; CDR3aa: CASSQGQTPPHHNSPLHF
d_gene: .; j_gene: TRBJ2-7; abundance: .; v_gene: TRBV6-2/TRBV6-3; CDR3nt: TGTGCCAGCAGTTACTCTCGGGTTATTCCCGAGCAGTACTTC; CDR3aa: CASSYSRVIPEQYF
d_gene: TRBD2; j_gene: TRBJ2-7; abundance: .; v_gene: TRBV6-6; CDR3nt: TGTGCCAGCAGTTACTCGGGAGGGGCGGGAGTTATCGAGCAGTACTTC; CDR3aa: CASSYSGGAGVIEQYF
d_gene: .; j_gene: TRBJ2-7; abundance: .; v_gene: TRBV5-1; CDR3nt: TGCGCCAGCAGCTCCCTGCGACAGGCGGACGACGAGCAGTACTTC; CDR3aa: CASSSLRQADDEQYF
d_gene: TRBD2; j_gene: TRBJ2-3; abundance: .; v_gene: TRBV24-1; CDR3nt: TGTGCCACCAGTGATGGGCGGCGGGGGAGCACAGATACGCAGTATTTT; CDR3aa: CATSDGRRGSTDTQYF
d_gene: .; j_gene: TRBJ2-1; abundance: .; v_gene: TRBV7-7; CDR3nt: TGTGCTAGCAGCCGTGACAGGTCCAATGAGCAGTTCTTC; CDR3aa: CASSRDRSNEQFF
d_gene: TRBD1; j_gene: TRBJ1-5; abundance: .; v_gene: TRBV5-1; CDR3nt: TGCGCCAGCAGCCGGACAGGGAGGGATCAGCCCCAGCATTTT; CDR3aa: CASSRTGRDQPQHF
d_gene: .; j_gene: TRBJ2-3; abundance: .; v_gene: TRBV19; CDR3nt: TGTGCCAGTAGAGAGGGGCGGGATCACCGTGATACGCAGTATTTT; CDR3aa: CASREGRDHRDTQYF
d_gene: .; j_gene: TRBJ1-2; abundance: once; v_gene: TRBV29-1; CDR3nt: TGCAGCGTCGTGCGGCGAGCTCAAGATGGCTACACCTTC; CDR3aa: CSVVRRAQDGYTF
d_gene: .; j_gene: TRBJ1-6; abundance: .; v_gene: TRBV5-1; CDR3nt: TGCGCCAGCAGCTTGTGGGAGCTAAATTCACCCCTCCACTTT; CDR3aa: CASSLWELNSPLHF